This entry describes one T cell receptor (beta chain). The sample originates from a study of T cells in Graves' hyperthyroidism and ophthalmopathy. V shed 4 bases and J shed 9 bases, with 13 bases lying between them. Germline assignment: CDR1 LGHDT and CDR2 YNNKEL (reference sequence). The CDR3 is 13 amino acids. Ophthalmopathy patients showed a Clinical Activity Score of at least 3, NOSPECS grade of at least 4 and duration under 3 months. What was amplified from RNA transcripts were TCR beta CDR3 regions. The HTBI primer set served for first-round RT-PCR of the TCR CDR3. TCRdb re-derived calls from the multiplex PCR reads in MiXCR, one entry per CDR3 protein. The sample includes about 600,000 distinct CDR3 sequences, more than 13% seen only once; the top ten take 6.5% to 9%.

The gene calls are TRBV3-1 and TRBJ2-1, with D possibly matching TRBD2 (6 bases). The TCR originated in a woman aged 18 to 35 with Graves' ophthalmopathy. The material sequenced was blood. CDR3 in DNA: TGTGCCAGCAGCCTGTCCCGGGACTTTGAGCAGTTCTTC. Translated, it gives CASSLSRDFEQFF.